This T cell receptor (beta chain) was obtained from a study of blood T cell repertoires in COVID-19. Study background: Researchers got acute and convalescent COVID-19 samples from the United States, Italy and Spain. T cells, B-cell-depleted T cells, or PBMCs provided the cDNA or gDNA that served as material.

This clone was observed once. Clones were sequenced by immunoSEQ multiplex PCR, and TCRdb holds only the in-frame ones, with some missing. The data hold about 250,000 clones, with 75% to 90% observed a single time. Participant age was roughly 18 to 95 years, and participants resided in approximately 25 US areas. Donors in Cohort 3 who had recovered were those with two negative PCRs, healthcare professional clearance, or resolution of their symptoms. In germline, CDR1 is MDHEN, CDR2 SYDVKM. CDR3 size: 17 residues. V lost 4 bases, J lost 0 bases, and 13 bases lay in between. The chain carries TRBV28 and TRBJ2-6; the D gene is possibly TRBD2 (6 bases). The sequenced material came from PBMCs or T cells enriched from blood (not recorded which). The origin of this receptor is a young woman who had recovered from COVID-19. CDR3: CASSSRDLSSGANVLTF. In DNA, the CDR3 is TGTGCCAGCAGTTCCCGGGACTTGAGCTCTGGGGCCAACGTCCTGACTTTC. Variable domain in full (rest from reference TRBV28 and TRBJ2-6): DVKVTQSSRYLVKRTGEKVFLECVQDMDHENMFWYRQDPGLGLRLIYFSYDVKMKEKGDIPEGYSVSREKKERFSLILESASTNQTSMYLCASSSRDLSSGANVLTFGAGSRLTVL.